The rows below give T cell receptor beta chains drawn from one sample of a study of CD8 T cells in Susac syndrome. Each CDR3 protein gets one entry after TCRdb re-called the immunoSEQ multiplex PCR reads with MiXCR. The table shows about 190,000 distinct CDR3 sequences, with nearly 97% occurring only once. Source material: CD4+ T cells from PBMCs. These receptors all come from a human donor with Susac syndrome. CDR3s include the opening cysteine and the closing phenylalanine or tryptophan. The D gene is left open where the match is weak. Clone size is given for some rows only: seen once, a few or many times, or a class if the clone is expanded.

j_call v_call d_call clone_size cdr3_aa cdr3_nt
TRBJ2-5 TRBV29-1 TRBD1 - CSGSTGGQETQYF TGCAGCGGATCGACAGGGGGCCAAGAGACCCAGTACTTC
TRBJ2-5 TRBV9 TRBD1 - CASSARQGETQYF TGTGCCAGCAGCGCTCGACAGGGGGAGACCCAGTACTTC
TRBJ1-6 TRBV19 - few CASSMGRDESPLHF TGTGCCAGTAGTATGGGGCGAGACGAATCACCCCTCCACTTT
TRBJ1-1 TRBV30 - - CAWSVQMNTEAFF TGTGCCTGGAGTGTACAGATGAACACTGAAGCTTTCTTT
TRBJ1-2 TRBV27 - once CASSDGLGGYTF TGTGCCAGCAGCGACGGCCTCGGGGGCTACACCTTC
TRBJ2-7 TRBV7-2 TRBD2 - CASSLGLGSSGGAYEQYF TGTGCCAGCAGCTTAGGTCTAGGGAGTAGCGGGGGGGCCTACGAGCAGTACTTC
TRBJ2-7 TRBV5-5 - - CASSFTVLIGYEQYF TGTGCCAGCAGCTTCACGGTACTTATCGGCTACGAGCAGTACTTC
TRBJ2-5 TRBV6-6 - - CASRGGGVETQYF TGTGCCAGCAGAGGGGGGGGCGTCGAGACCCAGTACTTC
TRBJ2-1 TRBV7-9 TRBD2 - CASSLRPERGGQPFF TGTGCCAGCAGCTTACGCCCCGAGCGGGGGGGCCAACCGTTCTTC
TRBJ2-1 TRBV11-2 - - CASSLDDSYNEQFF TGTGCCAGCAGCTTAGATGACAGCTACAATGAGCAGTTCTTC
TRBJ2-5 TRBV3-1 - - CASSQVRRRETQYF TGTGCCAGCAGCCAGGTACGACGTCGGGAGACCCAGTACTTC
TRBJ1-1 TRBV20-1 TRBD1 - CSAVRGQKNTEAFF TGCAGTGCCGTACGGGGACAGAAGAACACTGAAGCTTTCTTT
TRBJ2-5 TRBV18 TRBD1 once CASSPMDRVGSQYF TGTGCCAGCTCACCAATGGACAGGGTCGGGTCCCAGTACTTC
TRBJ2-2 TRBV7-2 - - CASSLVQAGAATGELFF TGTGCCAGCAGCTTAGTGCAGGCAGGGGCGGCCACCGGGGAGCTGTTTTTT
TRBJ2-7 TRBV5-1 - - CASSLGPGFGTYEQYF TGCGCCAGCAGCTTGGGGCCGGGATTTGGGACCTACGAGCAGTACTTC
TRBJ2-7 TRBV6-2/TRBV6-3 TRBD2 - CASTAPGAGEQYF TGTGCCAGCACCGCCCCCGGAGCGGGAGAGCAGTACTTC
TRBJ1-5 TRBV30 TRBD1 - CAWRQGFSNQPQHF TGTGCCTGGAGACAGGGGTTTAGCAATCAGCCCCAGCATTTT
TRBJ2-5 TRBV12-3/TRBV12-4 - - CASSPPRSGRETQYF TGTGCCAGCAGTCCGCCCCGGTCCGGAAGGGAGACCCAGTACTTC
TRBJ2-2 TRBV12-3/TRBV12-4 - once CASSFRRETGELFF TGTGCCAGCAGTTTCCGACGGGAGACCGGGGAGCTGTTTTTT
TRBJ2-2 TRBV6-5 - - CASSHFTAVANTGELFF TGTGCCAGCAGTCACTTCACGGCCGTCGCGAACACCGGGGAGCTGTTTTTT
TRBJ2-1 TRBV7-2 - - CASSHPGNEQFF TGTGCCAGCAGCCACCCAGGAAATGAGCAGTTCTTC
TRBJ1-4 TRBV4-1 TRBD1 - CASSQDPGTGGEKLFF TGCGCCAGCAGCCAAGACCCCGGGACAGGGGGTGAAAAACTGTTTTTT
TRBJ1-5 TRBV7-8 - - CATFYQPQHF TGTGCCACCTTTTACCAGCCCCAGCATTTT
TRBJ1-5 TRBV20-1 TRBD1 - CSARTGEVQPQHF TGCAGTGCTAGGACAGGGGAGGTTCAGCCCCAGCATTTT
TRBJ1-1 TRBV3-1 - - CASTRPGLTEAFF TGTGCCAGCACCAGACCGGGCCTCACTGAAGCTTTCTTT
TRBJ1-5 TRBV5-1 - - CASSLGGSALQHF TGCGCCAGCAGCTTGGGGGGATCGGCCCTACAGCATTTT
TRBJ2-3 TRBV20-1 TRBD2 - CSAINGRGRTDTQYF TGCAGTGCTATCAACGGGCGGGGGAGGACAGATACGCAGTATTTT
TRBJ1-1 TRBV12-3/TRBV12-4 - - CASSPPQLTEAFF TGTGCCAGCAGTCCTCCACAGCTAACTGAAGCTTTCTTT
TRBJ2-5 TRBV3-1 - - CASSQVVTEKTQYF TGTGCCAGCAGCCAAGTAGTTACGGAAAAGACCCAGTACTTC
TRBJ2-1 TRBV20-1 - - CSAGQFYNEQFF TGCAGTGCTGGACAGTTCTACAATGAGCAGTTCTTC
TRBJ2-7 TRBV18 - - CASSPRGNYEQYF TGTGCCAGCTCACCGAGAGGGAACTACGAGCAGTACTTC
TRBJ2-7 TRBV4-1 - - CASRSTAVSYEQYF TGCGCCAGCAGGTCCACCGCAGTTTCCTACGAGCAGTACTTC
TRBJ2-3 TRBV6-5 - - CASSKPSRSDTQYF TGTGCCAGCTCGAAGCCGTCGCGCTCAGATACGCAGTATTTT
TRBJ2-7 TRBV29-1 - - CSVDPGGQRPYEQYF TGCAGCGTTGACCCGGGGGGACAGCGACCCTACGAGCAGTACTTC
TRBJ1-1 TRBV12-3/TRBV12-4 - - CASSFFQGKYTEAFF TGTGCCAGCAGTTTCTTCCAGGGAAAATACACTGAAGCTTTCTTT
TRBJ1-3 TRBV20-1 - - CSAKRGDTIYF TGCAGTGCTAAGCGGGGGGACACCATATATTTT
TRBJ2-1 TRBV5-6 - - CASSLSGVTYNEQFF TGTGCCAGCAGCTTGTCGGGGGTTACCTACAATGAGCAGTTCTTC
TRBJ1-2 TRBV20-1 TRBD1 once CSASAGGGLSYTF TGCAGTGCTAGTGCAGGGGGTGGGTTAAGCTACACCTTC
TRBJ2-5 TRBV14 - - CASSPVGFGVQYF TGTGCCAGCAGCCCCGTTGGGTTTGGGGTCCAGTACTTC
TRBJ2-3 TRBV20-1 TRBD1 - CSAGPGQGSTDTQYF TGCAGTGCTGGGCCGGGACAGGGAAGCACAGATACGCAGTATTTT